This is a list of T cell receptor beta chains from one sample in a study of OX40 agonist ivuxolimab in advanced cancers. The assay was immunoSEQ multiplex PCR, and TCRdb's table has in-frame clones only and misses some. The table lists 90,000 or so clones, just under 90% of them singletons, with around 1.5% in the top ten. Here the sequenced sample was CD4+ or CD8+ T cells sorted from blood, taken in a trial of the OX40 agonist ivuxolimab. Receptors were obtained from an adult with an advanced solid tumor such as melanoma, head and neck, liver or kidney cancer. Each CDR3 is given with its conserved first and last residue. The D gene is left open where the match is weak. Clone size is not always given. Where it is, it says once, few, many or a class for expanded clones.

15 | TRBJ2-1 | NA | NA | TRBV9 | TGTGCCAGCAGCGTAAACTCCCAGGGTTGGAATGAGCAGTTCTTC | CASSVNSQGWNEQFF
18 | TRBJ2-1 | once | TRBD2 | TRBV9 | TGTGCCAGCAGCCTTACGGGACTAGCGGCCGTTTGGGGCAATGAGCAGTTCTTC | CASSLTGLAAVWGNEQFF
16 | TRBJ1-5 | NA | NA | TRBV21-1 | TGTGCCAGCCCCTTCGCGCAGGGAGTAAGGAATCAGCCCCAGCATTTT | CASPFAQGVRNQPQHF
15 | TRBJ2-7 | NA | NA | TRBV7-2 | TGTGCCAGCAGTCTTACCACAGGGAGTCAGTACGAGCAGTACTTC | CASSLTTGSQYEQYF
16 | TRBJ1-1 | NA | TRBD1 | TRBV5-8 | TGTGCCAGCAGCTTGAATAACAGGGGGCTGAGCACTGAAGCTTTCTTT | CASSLNNRGLSTEAFF
17 | TRBJ2-4 | few | TRBD1 | TRBV5-6 | TGTGCCACCGGTAGGGGACAGAACCGACTAGCCAAAAACATTCAGTACTTC | CATGRGQNRLAKNIQYF
15 | TRBJ2-3 | NA | NA | TRBV6-5 | TGTGCCAGGCATATTCGGGACGAACACACAGATACGCAGTATTTT | CARHIRDEHTDTQYF
14 | TRBJ1-5 | NA | NA | TRBV28 | TGTGCCAGCAGGTTCCACGATAGCAATCAGCCCCAGCATTTT | CASRFHDSNQPQHF
15 | TRBJ2-5 | NA | NA | TRBV11-2 | TGTGCCAGCAGCTTCCCAGGGTTTATGGGAGAGACCCAGTACTTC | CASSFPGFMGETQYF
12 | TRBJ2-7 | NA | NA | TRBV29-1 | TGCAGCGTTGGGACAGTCCCCTACGAGCAGTACTTC | CSVGTVPYEQYF
16 | TRBJ2-2 | NA | NA | TRBV18 | TGTGCCAGCTCACTAACCCGAACAGCGAACACCGGGGAGCTGTTTTTT | CASSLTRTANTGELFF
12 | TRBJ2-1 | few | NA | TRBV6-1 | TGTGCCAGCAGTGAACCAGGACTTGGGCAGTTCTTC | CASSEPGLGQFF
12 | TRBJ1-2 | NA | NA | TRBV27 | TGTGCCACCTCGGGAGGGGGCTATGGCTACACCTTC | CATSGGGYGYTF
14 | TRBJ1-1 | few | TRBD1 | TRBV19 | TGTGCCAGTAGTCGGACAGGTTCGAACACTGAAGCTTTCTTT | CASSRTGSNTEAFF
11 | TRBJ2-3 | NA | NA | TRBV6-6 | TGTGCCAGCAGTCCTTCAGATACGCAGTATTTT | CASSPSDTQYF
15 | TRBJ1-5 | NA | NA | TRBV6-6 | TGTGCCAGCAGCCTCGATACAGGGCCCAATCAGCCCCAGCATTTT | CASSLDTGPNQPQHF
15 | TRBJ2-3 | NA | NA | TRBV25-1 | TGTGCCAGCAGTGATTTTCGGCAGGTTGGAGATACGCAGTATTTT | CASSDFRQVGDTQYF
14 | TRBJ2-7 | NA | NA | TRBV23-1 | TGCGCCAGCAGTCAAGGAGGTACCCCCTACGAGCAGTACTTC | CASSQGGTPYEQYF
16 | TRBJ2-3 | NA | TRBD2 | TRBV7-2 | TGTGCCAGCAGCTTAGCGGGAGGGCCCGGCACAGATACGCAGTATTTT | CASSLAGGPGTDTQYF
16 | TRBJ1-6 | NA | NA | TRBV5-8 | TGTGCCAGCAGACCCGGTCGGGGGCAAGATAATTCACCCCTCCACTTT | CASRPGRGQDNSPLHF
11 | TRBJ1-1 | NA | NA | TRBV20-1 | TGCAGTGCTATCGGAGACACTGAAGCTTTCTTT | CSAIGDTEAFF
14 | TRBJ2-7 | NA | TRBD1 | TRBV7-2 | TGTGCCAGCAGCCGCCAACAGGGGGCGAGGGAGCAGTACTTC | CASSRQQGAREQYF
15 | TRBJ2-7 | NA | NA | TRBV7-2 | TGTGCCAGCAGCGCAGACCCCCTCCCCACCTACGAGCAGTACTTC | CASSADPLPTYEQYF
13 | TRBJ2-1 | once | NA | TRBV4-3 | TGCGCCAGCAGCCAAGACCCCTTCAATGAGCAGTTCTTC | CASSQDPFNEQFF
14 | TRBJ2-7 | NA | NA | TRBV6-1 | TGTGCCAGCACTACCGGGGTACATGGGGCCCCTCAGTACTTC | CASTTGVHGAPQYF
14 | TRBJ1-2 | NA | NA | TRBV9 | TGTGCCAGCAGCGGGGGGGCGTTTAACTATGGCTACACCTTC | CASSGGAFNYGYTF
14 | TRBJ1-6 | once | NA | TRBV5-1 | TGCGCCAGCAGGTTGACAGGTTCTGGTTCACCCCTCCACTTT | CASRLTGSGSPLHF
15 | TRBJ1-5 | NA | TRBD1 | TRBV6-5 | TGTGCCAGCAGGCCGGGACAGGGACGCAATCAGCCCCAGCATTTT | CASRPGQGRNQPQHF
15 | TRBJ2-1 | NA | TRBD1 | TRBV7-2 | TGTGCCAGCAGCTTAAGTCAGGGGGCGGGGAATGAGCAGTTCTTC | CASSLSQGAGNEQFF
15 | TRBJ2-1 | once | TRBD1 | TRBV2 | TGTGCCAGCAGTGGCGGGACAGGGGGCGGCGATGAGCAGTTCTTC | CASSGGTGGGDEQFF
16 | TRBJ1-3 | NA | NA | TRBV25-1 | TGTGCCAGCAGTCGCGGGGGCACCAACTCTGGAAACACCATATATTTT | CASSRGGTNSGNTIYF
13 | TRBJ1-2 | NA | NA | TRBV4-3 | TGCGCCAGCAGCCTCCAGGGCAACTATGGCTACACCTTC | CASSLQGNYGYTF
14 | TRBJ2-7 | NA | TRBD1 | TRBV10-3 | TGTGCCATAAGACAGGGGGGGGACTCCTACGAGCAGTACTTC | CAIRQGGDSYEQYF
13 | TRBJ1-2 | NA | TRBD1 | TRBV6-1 | TGTGCCAGCAGCACCACAGGGGACTATGGCTACACCTTC | CASSTTGDYGYTF
16 | TRBJ2-2 | NA | TRBD2 | TRBV5-6 | TGTGCCAGCAGCTTCCGGACTAGCAGAGACACCGGGGAGCTGTTTTTT | CASSFRTSRDTGELFF
16 | TRBJ1-6 | NA | TRBD1 | TRBV11-2 | TGTGCCAGCAGCTCCCACAGACAGGGGGGAAATTCACCCCTCCACTTT | CASSSHRQGGNSPLHF
14 | TRBJ1-1 | NA | NA | TRBV27 | TGTGCCAGCAGCCCCCCCTATTTGAACACTGAAGCTTTCTTT | CASSPPYLNTEAFF
14 | TRBJ2-7 | NA | TRBD2 | TRBV2 | TGTGCCAGCGGCTCCGGGACTAGCGCCTACGAGCAGTACTTC | CASGSGTSAYEQYF
16 | TRBJ2-6 | NA | TRBD1 | TRBV6-5 | TGTGCCAGCAGTTATGGTTGGACAGGAAGGGCCAACGTCCTGACTTTC | CASSYGWTGRANVLTF
11 | TRBJ2-7 | NA | NA | TRBV6-1 | TGTGCCAGCAGCCGGGACCTGGGGCAGTACTTC | CASSRDLGQYF
14 | TRBJ1-1 | NA | NA | TRBV5-1 | TGCGCCAGCAGCTTGGGGTCAGTGAACACTGAAGCTTTCTTT | CASSLGSVNTEAFF
15 | TRBJ1-4 | NA | NA | TRBV7-9 | TGTGCCAGCAGCTTAGGGGACACGACGGGGGAAAAACTGTTTTTT | CASSLGDTTGEKLFF
14 | TRBJ1-2 | NA | NA | TRBV28 | TGTGCCAGCAGTTTGGGAGGCGAAAACTATGGCTACACCTTC | CASSLGGENYGYTF
18 | TRBJ1-4 | NA | NA | TRBV5-1 | TGCGCCAGCAGCCGGACCAATTCCGGGACCCAGAATAATGAAAAACTGTTTTTT | CASSRTNSGTQNNEKLFF
14 | TRBJ2-1 | NA | NA | TRBV6-1 | TGTGCCACCGATAGGATGGAGGTCTACAATGAGCAGTTCTTC | CATDRMEVYNEQFF
15 | TRBJ2-1 | NA | TRBD1 | TRBV6-5 | TGTGCCAGCATCCCGGGGGACAGGGTGAACAATGAGCAGTTCTTC | CASIPGDRVNNEQFF
15 | TRBJ2-1 | NA | NA | TRBV6-5 | TGTGCCAGCACCTCGGAGGGGGGTCCGCGGAATGAGCAGTTCTTC | CASTSEGGPRNEQFF
14 | TRBJ1-4 | NA | NA | TRBV11-2 | TGTGCCAGCAGCTTAGGTCTGTCCGATGAAAAACTGTTTTTT | CASSLGLSDEKLFF
15 | TRBJ2-1 | NA | TRBD2 | TRBV14 | TGTGCCAGCAGCCATTACGGACTAGCACACAATGAGCAGTTCTTC | CASSHYGLAHNEQFF
15 | TRBJ2-5 | once | TRBD1 | TRBV7-9 | TGTGCCAGCAGCTTAAGGCAGGGGGCGCGGGAGACCCAGTACTTC | CASSLRQGARETQYF
17 | TRBJ2-5 | NA | TRBD2 | TRBV7-9 | TGTGCCAGCAGCTCGCCGGGACTAGCGGGAGGGGGAGAGACCCAGTACTTC | CASSSPGLAGGGETQYF
13 | TRBJ2-7 | NA | NA | TRBV7-7 | TGTGCTAGCAGCTTAAAGGAGGGCTACGAGCAGTACTTC | CASSLKEGYEQYF
14 | TRBJ2-7 | NA | NA | TRBV5-1 | TGCGCCAGCAGCTTGGGCGGACCTGAACACGAGCAGTACTTC | CASSLGGPEHEQYF
12 | TRBJ2-1 | NA | NA | TRBV11-2 | TGTGCCAGCAGCCAAGTCCGGGATGAGCAGTTCTTC | CASSQVRDEQFF
15 | TRBJ1-3 | NA | NA | TRBV5-6 | TGTGCCAGCAGCTTGGACACCTTCTCTGGAAACACCATATATTTT | CASSLDTFSGNTIYF